This is a list of T cell receptor beta chains from one sample in a study of blood T cells in healthy people across ages. TCRdb reprocessed the 5' RACE reads via MiXCR and lists one record per CDR3 protein. The data show some 710,000 distinct CDR3 sequences, roughly 46% seen once. Sequencing input: blood. These receptors all come from a man older than 75 in good health. Both conserved end residues are part of each CDR3. The order of the fields is D gene, J gene, clone size, V gene, CDR3 protein, CDR3 DNA. D genes are given only for firm matches. Clone size is given for some rows only: seen once, a few or many times, or a class if the clone is expanded.

D gene: TRBD2
J gene: TRBJ2-7
clone size: .
V gene: TRBV29-1
CDR3 protein: CSVALALTEQYF
CDR3 DNA: TGCAGCGTTGCACTAGCGCTAACCGAGCAGTACTTC

D gene: .
J gene: TRBJ2-7
clone size: few
V gene: TRBV9
CDR3 protein: CASSVALAPYEQYF
CDR3 DNA: TGTGCCAGCAGCGTAGCCCTAGCCCCCTACGAGCAGTACTTC

D gene: .
J gene: TRBJ2-5
clone size: many
V gene: TRBV18
CDR3 protein: CASSPRAETQYF
CDR3 DNA: TGTGCCAGCTCACCACGCGCGGAGACCCAGTACTTC

D gene: .
J gene: TRBJ1-4
clone size: .
V gene: TRBV29-1
CDR3 protein: CSVVGRGRTNEKLFF
CDR3 DNA: TGCAGCGTTGTTGGTAGGGGTAGGACTAATGAAAAACTGTTTTTT

D gene: .
J gene: TRBJ2-4
clone size: .
V gene: TRBV21-1
CDR3 protein: CASSCPSGSKNIQYF
CDR3 DNA: TGTGCCAGCAGTTGCCCTAGCGGGAGCAAAAACATTCAGTACTTC

D gene: .
J gene: TRBJ2-3
clone size: few
V gene: TRBV20-1
CDR3 protein: CSARIPDSTDTQYF
CDR3 DNA: TGCAGTGCTAGAATACCAGACAGCACAGATACGCAGTATTTT

D gene: .
J gene: TRBJ2-5
clone size: few
V gene: TRBV12-3/TRBV12-4
CDR3 protein: CASSLTGRKNEQYF
CDR3 DNA: TGTGCCAGCAGTTTAACCGGGCGCAAAAATGAGCAGTACTTC

D gene: .
J gene: TRBJ1-2
clone size: .
V gene: TRBV7-2
CDR3 protein: CASSPRGTGMWGYTF
CDR3 DNA: TGTGCCAGCAGCCCTAGAGGGACGGGCATGTGGGGCTACACCTTC

D gene: TRBD1
J gene: TRBJ1-2
clone size: once
V gene: TRBV20-1
CDR3 protein: CSASKDRSGRDGYTF
CDR3 DNA: TGCAGTGCTAGTAAGGACAGGTCGGGCCGTGATGGCTACACCTTC

D gene: .
J gene: TRBJ2-1
clone size: .
V gene: TRBV7-2
CDR3 protein: CASSTGWREQFF
CDR3 DNA: TGTGCCAGCAGCACAGGGTGGAGGGAGCAGTTCTTC

D gene: TRBD1
J gene: TRBJ2-3
clone size: many
V gene: TRBV5-1
CDR3 protein: CASRTGGTDTQYF
CDR3 DNA: TGCGCCAGCAGAACAGGGGGGACAGATACGCAGTATTTT

D gene: .
J gene: TRBJ2-3
clone size: few
V gene: TRBV12-3/TRBV12-4
CDR3 protein: CASSPSRDKTDTQYF
CDR3 DNA: TGTGCCAGCAGTCCCAGCAGGGATAAGACAGATACGCAGTATTTT

D gene: .
J gene: TRBJ1-2
clone size: .
V gene: TRBV12-3/TRBV12-4
CDR3 protein: CASSPGYNYGYTF
CDR3 DNA: TGTGCCAGCAGCCCAGGGTACAACTATGGCTACACCTTC

D gene: .
J gene: TRBJ2-7
clone size: many
V gene: TRBV3-1
CDR3 protein: CASSQVSDRLYEQYF
CDR3 DNA: TGTGCCAGCAGCCAAGTGTCGGACAGACTCTACGAGCAGTACTTC

D gene: .
J gene: TRBJ2-3
clone size: .
V gene: TRBV4-2
CDR3 protein: CASSQGVLADTDTQYF
CDR3 DNA: TGTGCCAGCAGCCAAGGGGTTCTAGCAGACACAGATACGCAGTATTTT

D gene: .
J gene: TRBJ2-3
clone size: .
V gene: TRBV6-6
CDR3 protein: CASSRAEPSTDTQYF
CDR3 DNA: TGTGCCAGCAGCCGAGCGGAGCCTAGCACAGATACGCAGTATTTT

D gene: TRBD2
J gene: TRBJ2-7
clone size: .
V gene: TRBV9
CDR3 protein: CASSLLWGGPYDEQYF
CDR3 DNA: TGTGCCAGCAGCCTCCTATGGGGAGGGCCTTACGATGAGCAGTACTTC

D gene: .
J gene: TRBJ2-1
clone size: .
V gene: TRBV2
CDR3 protein: CASSEFVEQFF
CDR3 DNA: TGTGCCAGCAGTGAGTTCGTTGAGCAGTTCTTC

D gene: .
J gene: TRBJ1-1
clone size: .
V gene: TRBV6-1
CDR3 protein: CASSRRGAVSRDTEAFF
CDR3 DNA: TGTGCCAGCAGTCGGAGGGGGGCGGTCAGTCGGGACACTGAAGCTTTCTTT

D gene: TRBD1
J gene: TRBJ1-1
clone size: many
V gene: TRBV20-1
CDR3 protein: CSATGGAPGTEAFF
CDR3 DNA: TGCAGTGCTACAGGGGGCGCCCCGGGCACTGAAGCTTTCTTT

D gene: .
J gene: TRBJ2-7
clone size: few
V gene: TRBV5-4
CDR3 protein: CASSRGGQSGEQYF
CDR3 DNA: TGTGCCAGCAGCCGGGGGGGACAGAGTGGCGAGCAGTACTTC

D gene: TRBD1
J gene: TRBJ2-7
clone size: few
V gene: TRBV18
CDR3 protein: CASSDRVIPYEQYF
CDR3 DNA: TGTGCCAGCTCAGACAGGGTAATACCCTACGAGCAGTACTTC

D gene: TRBD1
J gene: TRBJ2-7
clone size: .
V gene: TRBV20-1
CDR3 protein: CSAAPGQGASEQYF
CDR3 DNA: TGCAGTGCAGCTCCGGGACAGGGGGCGAGTGAGCAATACTTC

D gene: TRBD2
J gene: TRBJ2-5
clone size: .
V gene: TRBV20-1
CDR3 protein: CSATALAGVAETQYF
CDR3 DNA: TGCAGTGCAACCGCACTAGCGGGAGTTGCAGAGACCCAGTACTTC

D gene: TRBD2
J gene: TRBJ2-3
clone size: .
V gene: TRBV12-3/TRBV12-4
CDR3 protein: CASSPPHLAGRADTQYF
CDR3 DNA: TGTGCCAGCAGTCCCCCCCACTTAGCGGGACGGGCAGATACGCAGTATTTT

D gene: TRBD2
J gene: TRBJ2-5
clone size: .
V gene: TRBV7-9
CDR3 protein: CASSLAAGARHGQYF
CDR3 DNA: TGTGCCAGCAGCTTAGCTGCGGGAGCCCGGCATGGGCAGTACTTC

D gene: TRBD1
J gene: TRBJ2-7
clone size: many
V gene: TRBV28
CDR3 protein: CASSLPTGPEQYF
CDR3 DNA: TGTGCCAGCAGTTTGCCGACAGGGCCCGAGCAGTACTTC

D gene: TRBD2
J gene: TRBJ2-7
clone size: many
V gene: TRBV20-1
CDR3 protein: CSAPREASYEQYF
CDR3 DNA: TGCAGTGCGCCTCGGGAGGCCTCCTACGAGCAGTACTTC

D gene: TRBD2
J gene: TRBJ2-7
clone size: once
V gene: TRBV28
CDR3 protein: CASNGAGSYEQYF
CDR3 DNA: TGTGCCAGCAACGGAGCGGGAAGTTACGAGCAGTACTTC